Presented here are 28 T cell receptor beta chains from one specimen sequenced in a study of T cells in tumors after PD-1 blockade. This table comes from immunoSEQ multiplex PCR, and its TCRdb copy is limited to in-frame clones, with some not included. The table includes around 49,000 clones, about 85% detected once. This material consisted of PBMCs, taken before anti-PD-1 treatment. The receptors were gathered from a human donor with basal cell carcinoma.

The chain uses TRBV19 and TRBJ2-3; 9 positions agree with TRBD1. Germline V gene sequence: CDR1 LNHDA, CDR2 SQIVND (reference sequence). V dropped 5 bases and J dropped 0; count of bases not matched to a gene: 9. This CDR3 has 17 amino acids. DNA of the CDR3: TGTGCCAGTAGTTTTAAAACCGGGACAGGGAGCACAGATACGCAGTATTTT. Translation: CASSFKTGTGSTDTQYF.

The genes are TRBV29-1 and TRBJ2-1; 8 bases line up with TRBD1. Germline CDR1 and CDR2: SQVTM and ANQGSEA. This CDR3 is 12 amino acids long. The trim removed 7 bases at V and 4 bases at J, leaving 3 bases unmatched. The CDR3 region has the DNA TGCAGCGGGACAGGGTTTTACAATGAGCAGTTCTTC. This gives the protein CSGTGFYNEQFF.

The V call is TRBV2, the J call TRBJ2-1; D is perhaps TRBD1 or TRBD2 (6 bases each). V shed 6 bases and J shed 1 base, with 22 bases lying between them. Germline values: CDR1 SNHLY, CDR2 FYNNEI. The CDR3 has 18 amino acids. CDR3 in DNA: TGTGCCAGCAGAGGGGGGTCGAGGGGGATCAGATCCTACAATGAGCAGTTCTTC. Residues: CASRGGSRGIRSYNEQFF.

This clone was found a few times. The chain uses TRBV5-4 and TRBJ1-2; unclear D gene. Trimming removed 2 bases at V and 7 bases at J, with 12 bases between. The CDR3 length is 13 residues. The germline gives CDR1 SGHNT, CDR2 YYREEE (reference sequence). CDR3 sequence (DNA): TGTGCCAGCAGCTTCCCCCTCCGTAGTGGCTACACCTTC. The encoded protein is CASSFPLRSGYTF.

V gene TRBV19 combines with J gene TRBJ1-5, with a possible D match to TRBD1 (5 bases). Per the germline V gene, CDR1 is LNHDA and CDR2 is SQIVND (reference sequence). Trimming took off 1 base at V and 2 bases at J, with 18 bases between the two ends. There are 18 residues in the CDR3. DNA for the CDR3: TGTGCCAGTAGTATAGGGTTTAAGGGACCCATGGGCAATCAGCCCCAGCATTTT. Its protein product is CASSIGFKGPMGNQPQHF.

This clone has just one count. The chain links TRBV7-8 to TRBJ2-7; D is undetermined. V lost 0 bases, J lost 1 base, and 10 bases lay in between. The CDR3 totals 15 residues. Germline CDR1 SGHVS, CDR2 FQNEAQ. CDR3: CASSLADGPSYEQYF. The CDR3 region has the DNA TGTGCCAGCAGCTTAGCGGACGGACCATCCTACGAGCAGTACTTC.

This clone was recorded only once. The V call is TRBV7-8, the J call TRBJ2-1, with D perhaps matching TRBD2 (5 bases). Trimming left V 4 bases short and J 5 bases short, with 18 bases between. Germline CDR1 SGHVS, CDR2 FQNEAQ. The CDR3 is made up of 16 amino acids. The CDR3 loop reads CASSYLGRERNNEQFF. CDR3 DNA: TGTGCCAGCAGCTATCTCGGAAGGGAGCGCAACAATGAGCAGTTCTTC.

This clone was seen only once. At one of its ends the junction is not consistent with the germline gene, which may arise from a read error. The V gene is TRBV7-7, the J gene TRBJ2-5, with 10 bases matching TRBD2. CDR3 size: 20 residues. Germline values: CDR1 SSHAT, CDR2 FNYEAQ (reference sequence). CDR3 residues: CASSRESLAGHFPEGKTQYF. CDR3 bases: TGTGCTAGCAGCCGGGAGTCACTAGCGGGGCACTTCCCGGAAGGAAAGACCCAGTACTTC.

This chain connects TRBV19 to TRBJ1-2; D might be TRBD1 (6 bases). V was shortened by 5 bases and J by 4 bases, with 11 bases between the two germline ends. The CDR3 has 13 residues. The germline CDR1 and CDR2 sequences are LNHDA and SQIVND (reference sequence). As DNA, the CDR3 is TGTGCCAGTAGTGAAACAGGGACCTATGGCTACACCTTC. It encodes CASSETGTYGYTF.

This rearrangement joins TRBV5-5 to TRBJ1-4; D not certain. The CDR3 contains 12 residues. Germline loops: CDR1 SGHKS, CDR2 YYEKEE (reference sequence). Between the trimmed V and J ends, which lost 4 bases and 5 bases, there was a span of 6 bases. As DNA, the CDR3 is TGTGCCAGCAGCCGCGCGAATGAAAAACTGTTTTTT. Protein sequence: CASSRANEKLFF. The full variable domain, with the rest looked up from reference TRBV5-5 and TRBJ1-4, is DAGVTQSPTHLIKTRGQQVTLRCSPISGHKSVSWYQQVLGQGPQFIFQYYEKEERGRGNFPDRFSARQFPNYSSELNVNALLLGDSALYLCASSRANEKLFFGSGTQLSVL.

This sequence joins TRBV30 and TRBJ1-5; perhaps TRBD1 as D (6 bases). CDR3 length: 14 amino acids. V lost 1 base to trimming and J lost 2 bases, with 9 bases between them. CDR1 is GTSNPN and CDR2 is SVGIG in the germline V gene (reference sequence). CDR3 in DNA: TGTGCCTGGAGTGAAGGGGGTGGCAATCAGCCCCAGCATTTT. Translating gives CAWSEGGGNQPQHF.

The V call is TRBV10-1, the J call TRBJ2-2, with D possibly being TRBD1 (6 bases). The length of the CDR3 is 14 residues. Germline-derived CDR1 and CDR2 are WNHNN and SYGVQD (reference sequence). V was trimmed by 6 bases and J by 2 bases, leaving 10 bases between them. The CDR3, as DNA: TGCGCCAGCAGACCGGGACAAAACACCGGGGAGCTGTTTTTT. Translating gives CASRPGQNTGELFF.

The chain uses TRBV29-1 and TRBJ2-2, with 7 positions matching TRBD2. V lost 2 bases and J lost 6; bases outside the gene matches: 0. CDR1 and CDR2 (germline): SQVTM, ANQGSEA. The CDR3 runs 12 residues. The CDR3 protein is CSVERGAGELFF. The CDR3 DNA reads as TGCAGCGTTGAACGGGGGGCCGGGGAGCTGTTTTTT.

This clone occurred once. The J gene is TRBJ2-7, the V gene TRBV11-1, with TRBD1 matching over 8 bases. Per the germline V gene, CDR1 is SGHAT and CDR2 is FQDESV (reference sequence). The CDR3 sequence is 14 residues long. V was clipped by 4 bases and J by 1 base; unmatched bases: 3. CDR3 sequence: CASSSRTGSYEQYF. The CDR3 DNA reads TGTGCCAGCAGCTCGCGGACAGGGTCCTACGAGCAGTACTTC.

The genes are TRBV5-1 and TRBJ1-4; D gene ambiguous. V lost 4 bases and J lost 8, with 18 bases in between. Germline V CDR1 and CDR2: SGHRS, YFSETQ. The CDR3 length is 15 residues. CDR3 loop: CASSPGPGIGEKLFF. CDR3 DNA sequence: TGCGCCAGCAGCCCCGGACCCGGAATCGGGGAAAAACTGTTTTTT.

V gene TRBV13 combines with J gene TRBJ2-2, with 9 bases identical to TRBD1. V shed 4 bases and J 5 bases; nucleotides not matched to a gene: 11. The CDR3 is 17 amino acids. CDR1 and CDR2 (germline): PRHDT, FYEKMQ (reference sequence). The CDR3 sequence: CASSSTGTGSETGELFF. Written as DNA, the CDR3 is TGTGCCAGCAGCTCCACCGGGACAGGGTCGGAAACCGGGGAGCTGTTTTTT.

CDR3 loop: CASSSRDRVETQYF. The CDR3 nucleotides are TGTGCCAGCAGCTCCCGGGACAGGGTTGAGACCCAGTACTTC. The V and J genes are TRBV7-6 and TRBJ2-5; TRBD1 matches at 9 bases. The CDR3 has 14 amino acids. CDR1 is SGHVS, CDR2 FNYEAQ, per germline. V lost 4 bases, J lost 5 bases, and 5 bases stayed unmatched.

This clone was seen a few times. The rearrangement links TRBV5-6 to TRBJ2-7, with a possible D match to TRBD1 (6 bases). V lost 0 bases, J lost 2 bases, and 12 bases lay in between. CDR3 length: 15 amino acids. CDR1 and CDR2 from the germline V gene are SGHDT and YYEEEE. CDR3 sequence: CASSLGPGAPYEQYF. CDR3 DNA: TGTGCCAGCAGCTTGGGTCCAGGGGCTCCCTACGAGCAGTACTTC.

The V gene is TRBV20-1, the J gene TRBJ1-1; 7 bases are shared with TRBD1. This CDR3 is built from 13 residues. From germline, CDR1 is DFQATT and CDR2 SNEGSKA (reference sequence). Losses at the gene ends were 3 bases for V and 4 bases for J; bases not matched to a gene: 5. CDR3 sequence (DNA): TGCAGTGCTAGTGCAGGGGGGTTCACTGAAGCTTTCTTT. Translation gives CSASAGGFTEAFF.

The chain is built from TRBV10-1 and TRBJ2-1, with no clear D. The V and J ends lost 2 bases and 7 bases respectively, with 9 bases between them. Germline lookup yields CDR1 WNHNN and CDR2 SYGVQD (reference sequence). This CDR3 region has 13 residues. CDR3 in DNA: TGCGCCAGCAGTGAGGCCCGATGGAATGAGCAGTTCTTC. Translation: CASSEARWNEQFF.

In DNA form, the CDR3 reads TGTGCCTGGAGTCAGGGACTAGCGGGGGGGAGAGGCGGGGAGCTGTTTTTT. Amino acid sequence: CAWSQGLAGGRGGELFF. J is TRBJ2-2 and V is TRBV30; 16 bases are a match to TRBD2. The V and J ends lost 2 bases and 7 bases, in that order; junction bases with no gene match: 7. Germline CDR1 is GTSNPN and CDR2 is SVGIG (reference sequence). The CDR3 spans 17 residues.

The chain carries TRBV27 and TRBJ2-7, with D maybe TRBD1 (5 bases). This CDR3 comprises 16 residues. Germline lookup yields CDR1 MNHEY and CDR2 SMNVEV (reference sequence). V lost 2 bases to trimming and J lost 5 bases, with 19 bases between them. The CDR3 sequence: CASSLDWSGSQDEQYF. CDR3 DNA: TGTGCCAGCAGTTTAGATTGGTCAGGGTCTCAAGACGAGCAGTACTTC.

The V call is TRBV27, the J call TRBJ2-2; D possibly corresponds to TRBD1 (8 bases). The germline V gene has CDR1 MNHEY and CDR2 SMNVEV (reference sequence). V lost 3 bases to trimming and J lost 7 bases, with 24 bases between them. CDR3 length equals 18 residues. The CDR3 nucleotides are TGTGCCAGCAGTTTTCCCCAGGGGGCGGGGGCCTCTGGCGGGGAGCTGTTTTTT. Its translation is CASSFPQGAGASGGELFF.

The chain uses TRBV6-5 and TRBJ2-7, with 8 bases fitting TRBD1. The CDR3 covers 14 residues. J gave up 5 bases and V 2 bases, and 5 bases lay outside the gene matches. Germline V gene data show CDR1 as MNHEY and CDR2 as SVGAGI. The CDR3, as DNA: TGTGCCAGCAGTTACACCAGGGGGCTGGACGAGCAGTACTTC. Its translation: CASSYTRGLDEQYF.

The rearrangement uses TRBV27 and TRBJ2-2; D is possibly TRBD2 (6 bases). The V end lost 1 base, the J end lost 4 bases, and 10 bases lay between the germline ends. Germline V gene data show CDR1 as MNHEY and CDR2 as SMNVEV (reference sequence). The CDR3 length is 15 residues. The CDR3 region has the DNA TGTGCCAGCAGTTTATATCCCGGGGGCACCGGGGAGCTGTTTTTT. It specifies CASSLYPGGTGELFF.

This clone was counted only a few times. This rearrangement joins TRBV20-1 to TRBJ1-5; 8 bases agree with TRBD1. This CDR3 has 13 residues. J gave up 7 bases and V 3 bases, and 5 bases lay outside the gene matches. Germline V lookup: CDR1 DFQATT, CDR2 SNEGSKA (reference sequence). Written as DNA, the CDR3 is TGCAGTGCTAGTTCAGGGGGCGGACAGCCCCAGCATTTT. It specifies CSASSGGGQPQHF.

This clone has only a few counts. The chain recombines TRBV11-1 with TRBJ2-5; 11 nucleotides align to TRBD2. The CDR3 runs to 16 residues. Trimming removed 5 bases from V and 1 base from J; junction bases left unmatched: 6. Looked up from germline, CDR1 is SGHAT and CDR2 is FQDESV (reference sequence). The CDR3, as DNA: TGTGCCAGCAGCCCGAGACTAGCGGGGCTCCAAGAGACCCAGTACTTC. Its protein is CASSPRLAGLQETQYF.

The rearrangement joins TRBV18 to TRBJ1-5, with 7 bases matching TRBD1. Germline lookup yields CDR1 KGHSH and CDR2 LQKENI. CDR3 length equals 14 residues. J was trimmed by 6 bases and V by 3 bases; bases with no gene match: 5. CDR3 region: CASSPDREGQPQHF. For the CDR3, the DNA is TGTGCCAGCTCACCCGACAGGGAAGGTCAGCCCCAGCATTTT.